Sequencing of this TCR beta chain was carried out in a study of T cell changes during pregnancy in multiple sclerosis. The CDR3 covers 13 residues. Trimming pared 5 bases from V and 2 bases from J, leaving 7 bases between. CDR1 is SGHTA, CDR2 FQGNSA, per germline. Generated by immunoSEQ multiplex PCR, the TCRdb table keeps only in-frame clones and is missing some. The data contain over 50,000 clones, less than 90% of them singletons. Sequenced material: CD4+ T cells from peripheral blood mononuclear cells, taken in the third trimester of pregnancy. The TCR originated in a female donor with multiple sclerosis, enrolled in a pregnancy study. The chain uses TRBV7-2 and TRBJ1-5; no clear D. The chain's CDR3 is CASSPDRNQPQHF. CDR3 bases: TGTGCCAGCAGCCCAGATCGCAATCAGCCCCAGCATTTT.